Only a few counts were recorded for the clone carrying this T cell receptor beta chain. Its antigen is not identified. PCR employed 60 Vbeta and 13 Jbeta primers. Method: immunoSEQ multiplex PCR; TCRdb's copy keeps in-frame clones and lacks some. This table has 130,000 or so clones, approximately 10% appearing once. Germline V gene lookup returns CDR1 MNHEY and CDR2 SMNVEV (reference sequence). V lost 3 bases to trimming and J lost 3 bases, with 8 bases between them. The CDR3 loop spans 13 amino acids. The data were taken from a study of cytomegalovirus exposure and HLA in healthy donors. Study-wide findings and caveats: There were a few CMV-associated chains whose specificity for CMV antigens was confirmed in vitro. In a later analysis, across HLA loci, associated TCR counts were highest for DRB1, lowest for HLA-C.

The receptor was derived from a woman between 40 and 50 years old in good health and CMV-seropositive. The J gene is TRBJ1-1, the V gene TRBV27; D not resolved. Sequencing input: PBMCs. The CDR3 region is CASSLTRYTEAFF. The CDR3 DNA is TGTGCCAGCAGTTTGACGAGGTACACTGAAGCTTTCTTT.